Below are 30 T cell receptor beta chains sequenced from a single sample in a study of shared clonotypes between healthy human individuals. TCRdb's copy holds only in-frame clones and misses some; the assay was immunoSEQ multiplex PCR. The table records millions of clones, around 95% of them present only once. Specimen: naive CD4+ T cells sorted from blood. Subset described: CD45RA+ positively selected. The receptors were sampled from a man aged 18-30 years in good health.

V is TRBV6-5 and J is TRBJ1-1, with D possibly matching TRBD1 (5 bases). Between the trimmed V and J ends, which lost 1 base and 4 bases, there was a span of 10 bases. Germline lookup yields CDR1 MNHEY and CDR2 SVGAGI. This CDR3 has 14 amino acids. The CDR3: CASSYYNGATEAFF. The CDR3 DNA sequence: TGTGCCAGCAGTTACTACAACGGGGCCACTGAAGCTTTCTTT.

The chain employs TRBV7-2 and TRBJ1-2, with a possible D match to TRBD1 (6 bases). The CDR3 covers 14 residues. V lost 5 bases, J lost 2 bases, and 12 bases lay in between. Germline CDR1 SGHTA, CDR2 FQGNSA. The CDR3 sequence: CASSTRQANYGYTF. The CDR3 DNA reads TGTGCCAGCAGCACAAGACAGGCAAACTATGGCTACACCTTC.

The chain links TRBV18 to TRBJ1-3, with D unclear. CDR1 and CDR2 (germline): KGHSH, LQKENI. The CDR3 length is 16 residues. Between the trimmed V and J ends, which lost 2 bases and 4 bases, there was a span of 15 bases. The CDR3 DNA reads as TGTGCCAGCTCACCAAACAGCCTCTCAGGCGGAAACACCATATATTTT. This sequence encodes CASSPNSLSGGNTIYF. The full variable domain, completed using reference TRBV18 and TRBJ1-3, is NAGVMQNPRHLVRRRGQEARLRCSPMKGHSHVYWYRQLPEEGLKFMVYLQKENIIDESGMPKERFSAEFPKEGPSILRIQQVVRGDSAAYFCASSPNSLSGGNTIYFGEGSWLTVV.

This clone showed up just once. V and J are TRBV9 and TRBJ1-5; TRBD1 might be the D (6 bases). The length of the CDR3 is 14 residues. Germline V gene lookup returns CDR1 SGDLS and CDR2 YYNGEE. Trimming took 3 bases from V and 9 from J, leaving 16 bases between them. As DNA, the CDR3 is TGTGCCAGCAGCGCATCGGACAGTTCGGGGCCCCAGCATTTT. It codes for CASSASDSSGPQHF.

The chain employs TRBV19 and TRBJ1-5; 10 positions agree with TRBD1. Germline values: CDR1 LNHDA, CDR2 SQIVND (reference sequence). CDR3 length: 15 residues. V gave up 3 bases and J gave up 6 bases; unmatched junction bases: 5. As DNA, the CDR3 is TGTGCCAGTAGTATGTGGGACAGGGGAGGTCAGCCCCAGCATTTT. It yields the protein CASSMWDRGGQPQHF.

V is TRBV30 and J is TRBJ2-7; 8 positions agree with TRBD2. CDR3 length: 14 residues. V lost 2 bases, J lost 3 bases, and 6 bases stayed unmatched. CDR1 and CDR2 from the germline V gene are GTSNPN and SVGIG (reference sequence). The CDR3 loop is CAWSLLAGNYEQYF. In DNA, the CDR3 is TGTGCCTGGAGTTTGTTAGCGGGGAACTACGAGCAGTACTTC.

The chain carries TRBV5-1 and TRBJ2-1; TRBD2 aligns across 7 bases. There are 14 residues in the CDR3. With V trimmed by 0 bases and J by 7 bases, 4 bases remained unmatched. Germline V gene lookup returns CDR1 SGHRS and CDR2 YFSETQ. CDR3 coding DNA: TGCGCCAGCAGCTTGGGCGGGGGTAAGAATGAGCAGTTCTTC. This gives the protein CASSLGGGKNEQFF.

The chain is built from TRBV6-6 and TRBJ1-6; perhaps TRBD1 as D (5 bases). Trimming cost V 6 bases and J 0 bases, with 9 bases left between them. Germline-derived CDR1 and CDR2 are MNHNY and SVGAGI (reference sequence). CDR3 length equals 15 residues. The CDR3 region is CASSPGTSYNSPLHF. The CDR3 DNA sequence: TGTGCCAGCAGCCCCGGGACCTCCTATAATTCACCCCTCCACTTT.

The chain links TRBV4-3 to TRBJ2-7; D is possibly TRBD2 (5 bases). Trimming shortened V by 0 bases and J by 4 bases, and 13 bases separated the two germline ends. This CDR3 contains 15 residues. Germline assignment: CDR1 LGHNA and CDR2 YSLEER. CDR3 protein: CASSQEITSSYEQYF. The DNA for the CDR3 is TGCGCCAGCAGCCAAGAGATCACTAGTTCGTACGAGCAGTACTTC.

This chain connects TRBV7-9 to TRBJ1-6; 7 nucleotides align to TRBD1. The CDR3 has 16 residues. J lost 0 bases, V lost 6 bases, and 5 bases had no gene match. The germline V gene has CDR1 SEHNR and CDR2 FQNEAQ (reference sequence). CDR3 amino acids: CASRGQVSSYNSPLHF. In nucleotides, the CDR3 is TGTGCCAGCAGAGGACAGGTCAGCTCCTATAATTCACCCCTCCACTTT. Together with reference TRBV7-9 and TRBJ1-6, the CDR3 gives the full variable domain: DTGVSQNPRHKITKRGQNVTFRCDPISEHNRLYWYRQTLGQGPEFLTYFQNEAQLEKSRLLSDRFSAERPKGSFSTLEIQRTEQGDSAMYLCASRGQVSSYNSPLHFGNGTRLTVT.

The chain has TRBV13 and TRBJ2-7; the match to TRBD2 covers 9 bases. CDR1 PRHDT and CDR2 FYEKMQ come from the germline V gene (reference sequence). The CDR3 consists of 15 residues. V shed 2 bases, J shed 4 bases, and the junction held 6 bases outside the gene matches. The CDR3 DNA follows: TGTGCCAGCAGCTTAATGACTAGCGGATTTTACGAGCAGTACTTC. This gives the protein CASSLMTSGFYEQYF.

The chain is built from TRBV10-3 and TRBJ1-5; D unresolved. V lost 6 bases to trimming and J lost 0 bases, with 6 bases between them. There are 13 residues in the CDR3. Germline lookup yields CDR1 ENHRY and CDR2 SYGVKD. The CDR3 DNA reads TGTGCCATCAGCCCGGATAGCAATCAGCCCCAGCATTTT. As protein: CAISPDSNQPQHF.

Of note for this clone: Within the sample, other DNA sequences also encode this same CDR3. This chain connects TRBV9 to TRBJ2-3; D unresolved. The CDR3 contains 13 residues. Trimming took 2 bases from V and 1 from J, leaving 5 bases between them. CDR1 is SGDLS and CDR2 is YYNGEE in the germline V gene. The chain's CDR3 is CASSVQGTDTQYF. CDR3 nucleotides: TGTGCCAGCAGCGTCCAGGGCACAGATACGCAGTATTTT.

The CDR3 loop reads CASSLGGYRTGELFF. The CDR3 coding sequence is TGTGCCAGCAGTTTAGGGGGATATCGTACCGGGGAGCTGTTTTTT. This rearrangement joins TRBV28 to TRBJ2-2, with D perhaps assigned TRBD1 or TRBD2 (5 bases each). The CDR3 runs 15 residues. Germline V gene lookup returns CDR1 MDHEN and CDR2 SYDVKM. Trimming removed 2 bases at V and 5 bases at J, with 12 bases between.

The chain joins TRBV30 to TRBJ2-4, with D perhaps assigned TRBD1 or TRBD2 (5 bases each). The CDR3 consists of 15 residues. The V and J ends lost 0 bases and 7 bases respectively, with 16 bases between them. Per the germline V gene, CDR1 is GTSNPN and CDR2 is SVGIG (reference sequence). This chain's CDR3 is CAWSVYGGESNIQYF. The CDR3, as DNA: TGTGCCTGGAGTGTTTATGGGGGAGAGTCGAACATTCAGTACTTC.

This chain links TRBV4-1 with TRBJ2-1; TRBD2 is a possible D gene (6 bases). V shed 1 base and J shed 2 bases, with 21 bases lying between them. The germline CDR1 and CDR2 sequences are MGHRA and YSYEKL. The CDR3 spans 19 residues. The CDR3 here is CASSQGSISAGITYNEQFF. The CDR3 region has the DNA TGCGCCAGCAGCCAAGGGTCCATTTCGGCGGGAATCACCTACAATGAGCAGTTCTTC.

V usage is TRBV30 and J usage is TRBJ1-6; D is uncertain. V shed 2 bases and J shed 9 bases, with 11 bases lying between them. CDR1 GTSNPN and CDR2 SVGIG come from the germline V gene (reference sequence). CDR3 length: 13 residues. The CDR3 bases are TGTGCCTGGAGTCATCCAAGCCCTTCACCCCTCCACTTT. Translating it yields CAWSHPSPSPLHF.

This clone occurred once. The chain links TRBV4-1 to TRBJ1-6; unclear D gene. Germline V gene data show CDR1 as MGHRA and CDR2 as YSYEKL. V gave up 7 bases and J gave up 0 bases, with 13 bases separating them. This CDR3 comprises 16 residues. The CDR3 region is CASTLSVSSYNSPLHF. The DNA for the CDR3 is TGCGCCAGCACACTATCGGTGAGCTCCTATAATTCACCCCTCCACTTT.

The V and J genes are TRBV7-9 and TRBJ2-1; 7 bases are shared with TRBD2. The germline gives CDR1 SEHNR, CDR2 FQNEAQ (reference sequence). The CDR3 has 14 amino acids. Losses at the gene ends were 5 bases for V and 2 bases for J; bases not matched to a gene: 3. CDR3 sequence reads: CASSRDYTYNEQFF. The CDR3 bases are TGTGCCAGCAGCCGGGACTACACCTACAATGAGCAGTTCTTC.

This chain uses TRBV5-1 with TRBJ2-5; no firm D call. CDR1 is SGHRS, CDR2 YFSETQ, per germline. Trimming shortened V by 2 bases and J by 1 base, and 9 bases separated the two germline ends. CDR3 length: 14 amino acids. As DNA, the CDR3 is TGCGCCAGCAGCTTTTCAAACAGCCAAGAGACCCAGTACTTC. Translating it yields CASSFSNSQETQYF.

The chain is built from TRBV6-6 and TRBJ1-1; D is perhaps TRBD1 (6 bases). The CDR3 runs to 15 residues. Germline CDR1 and CDR2: MNHNY and SVGAGI (reference sequence). Trimming removed 0 bases at V and 4 bases at J, with 12 bases between. CDR3 protein: CASSYSPGAGTEAFF. CDR3 DNA sequence: TGTGCCAGCAGTTACTCGCCAGGGGCTGGCACTGAAGCTTTCTTT.

This clone was seen just once. The chain is built from TRBV7-9 and TRBJ2-5; D possibly matches TRBD1 or TRBD2 (7 bases each). Germline CDR1 SEHNR, CDR2 FQNEAQ (reference sequence). V dropped 5 bases and J dropped 5 bases, with 15 bases sitting between them. The CDR3 runs to 14 residues. Here the CDR3 reads CASSGYRGGETQYF. The DNA for the CDR3 is TGTGCCAGCAGCGGATACAGGGGAGGGGAGACCCAGTACTTC. Drawing the rest from reference TRBV7-9 and TRBJ2-5, the complete variable domain is DTGVSQNPRHKITKRGQNVTFRCDPISEHNRLYWYRQTLGQGPEFLTYFQNEAQLEKSRLLSDRFSAERPKGSFSTLEIQRTEQGDSAMYLCASSGYRGGETQYFGPGTRLLVL.

The rearrangement joins TRBV7-7 to TRBJ2-3, with TRBD2 matching 10 bases. This CDR3 comprises 14 residues. Germline loops: CDR1 SSHAT, CDR2 FNYEAQ (reference sequence). In DNA, the CDR3 is TGTGCTAGCTCGGCCGGGACTAGCGCAGATACGCAGTATTTT. It encodes CASSAGTSADTQYF.

V usage is TRBV21-1 and J usage is TRBJ1-5; the table names TRBD1, a call not compared with the DNA. TRBV21-1 is given as a pseudogene. This CDR3 is built from 16 residues. DNA for the CDR3: TGTGCCAGCAGCAAAGGTGGGCAGGCGCCCAATCAGCCCCAGCATTTT. It yields the protein CASSKGGQAPNQPQHF.

This clone was observed a handful of times. The CDR3 sequence is CASSLTGYNQPQHF. CDR3 sequence (DNA): TGTGCCAGCAGTTTAACAGGGTACAATCAGCCCCAGCATTTT. The chain recombines TRBV27 with TRBJ1-5, with D tentatively TRBD1 (6 bases). The V and J ends lost 2 bases and 3 bases respectively, with 8 bases between them. Germline V gene data show CDR1 as MNHEY and CDR2 as SMNVEV (reference sequence). There are 14 residues in the CDR3.

The CDR3 sequence: CARASGVSYEQYF. In nucleotides, the CDR3 is TGTGCCCGGGCTAGCGGGGTCTCCTACGAGCAGTACTTC. The chain employs TRBV6-7 and TRBJ2-7; 9 bases match TRBD2. TRBV6-7 is an open reading frame whose function is uncertain. This CDR3 has 13 amino acids. Losses at the gene ends were 11 bases for V and 0 bases for J; bases not matched to a gene: 5.

V usage is TRBV10-1 and J usage is TRBJ1-1; D call uncertain. Germline V lookup: CDR1 WNHNN, CDR2 SYGVQD (reference sequence). The CDR3 consists of 14 residues. The V end was cut by 2 bases, the J end by 2 bases, with 9 bases between. The DNA for the CDR3 is TGCGCCAGCAGTGAGCGGCCGCAAAACACTGAAGCTTTCTTT. Translation gives CASSERPQNTEAFF.

V and J are TRBV5-4 and TRBJ1-1; TRBD1 is a possible D gene (6 bases). Germline assignment: CDR1 SGHNT and CDR2 YYREEE (reference sequence). V lost 0 bases and J lost 1, with 19 bases in between. There are 18 residues in the CDR3. Written as DNA, the CDR3 is TGTGCCAGCAGCTTGGCCCACCTCTGGACAGCTTCGAACACTGAAGCTTTCTTT. Translation gives CASSLAHLWTASNTEAFF. The full variable domain, completed using reference TRBV5-4 and TRBJ1-1, is ETGVTQSPTHLIKTRGQQVTLRCSSQSGHNTVSWYQQALGQGPQFIFQYYREEENGRGNFPPRFSGLQFPNYSSELNVNALELDDSALYLCASSLAHLWTASNTEAFFGQGTRLTVV.

The V call is TRBV6-1, the J call TRBJ1-5; 7 nucleotides line up with TRBD1. With V trimmed by 6 bases and J by 7 bases, 3 bases remained unmatched. The CDR3 length is 12 residues. CDR1 and CDR2 from the germline V gene are MNHNS and SASEGT. The CDR3 here is CASRGTVQPQHF. CDR3 sequence (DNA): TGTGCCAGCAGGGGGACAGTCCAGCCCCAGCATTTT.

The V and J genes are TRBV28 and TRBJ2-2, with TRBD1 identical over 7 bases. With 4 bases clipped from V and 0 bases from J, the junction kept 2 bases outside the gene matches. The CDR3 has 15 amino acids. CDR1 is MDHEN and CDR2 is SYDVKM in the germline V gene. The CDR3 loop reads CASSSTGTNTGELFF. DNA of the CDR3: TGTGCCAGCAGTTCGACAGGGACGAACACCGGGGAGCTGTTTTTT.